This entry lists 18 T cell receptor beta chains sequenced from one sample in a study of shared clonotypes between healthy human individuals. Only in-frame clones appear in the TCRdb table, and some are missing; sequencing was by immunoSEQ multiplex PCR. Counted here are some 2,500,000 clones, 92% occurring once; the ten biggest clones make up 0.37%. The sequenced material came from naive CD4+ T cells from PBMCs. The subset here: CD45RA+ positively selected. These receptor sequences come from a man aged 18-30 years in good health. Some clones in this sample may be carry-over from other donors' samples.

The chain links TRBV2 to TRBJ1-3; D is unclear. The CDR3 has 15 amino acids. V was shortened by 2 bases and J by 0 bases, with 8 bases between the two germline ends. CDR1 SNHLY and CDR2 FYNNEI come from the germline V gene. The chain's CDR3 is CASSERALSGNTIYF. CDR3 DNA sequence: TGTGCCAGCAGTGAACGGGCTCTCTCTGGAAACACCATATATTTT.

This rearrangement joins TRBV5-1 to TRBJ2-1; D uncertain. The germline CDR1 and CDR2 sequences are SGHRS and YFSETQ. The CDR3 contains 12 residues. The V end lost 4 bases, the J end lost 7 bases, and 9 bases lay between the germline ends. The CDR3 DNA is TGCGCCAGCAGCGGGTCCGGGAATGAGCAGTTCTTC. Protein: CASSGSGNEQFF.

The rearrangement joins TRBV14 to TRBJ2-2; D remains ambiguous. Trimming removed 4 bases from V and 2 bases from J, with 8 bases in between. The CDR3 length is 14 residues. CDR1 is SGHDN, CDR2 FVKESK, per germline. CDR3 sequence: CASSPYTNTGELFF. Written as DNA, the CDR3 is TGTGCCAGCAGCCCCTACACAAACACCGGGGAGCTGTTTTTT.

DNA of the CDR3: TGTGCCAGCAGTTTGGGGGGGATACAGGGCTACGAGCAGTACTTC. It translates to CASSLGGIQGYEQYF. This rearrangement joins TRBV27 to TRBJ2-7; possibly TRBD2 for D (7 bases). The germline gives CDR1 MNHEY, CDR2 SMNVEV (reference sequence). Between the trimmed V and J ends, which lost 3 bases and 3 bases, there was a span of 15 bases. This CDR3 spans 15 amino acids.

The chain carries TRBV19 and TRBJ2-4; D is undetermined. V lost 6 bases and J 1 base, leaving 13 bases between the germline ends. CDR1 is LNHDA, CDR2 SQIVND, per germline (reference sequence). This CDR3 contains 15 residues. The CDR3 DNA reads TGTGCCAGTAGCTCCTCCGAGCAGGCCAAAAACATTCAGTACTTC. Protein sequence: CASSSSEQAKNIQYF.

The V call is TRBV10-3, the J call TRBJ2-1; TRBD2 might be the D (6 bases). V lost 6 bases to trimming and J lost 1 base, with 13 bases between them. Germline values: CDR1 ENHRY, CDR2 SYGVKD. The CDR3 runs 15 residues. DNA of the CDR3: TGTGCCATCAGCCAAAGCCTAGCGTCCTACAATGAGCAGTTCTTC. Translating gives CAISQSLASYNEQFF.

CDR3 coding DNA: TGTGCCAGCTCACCACCATCGGGGCGCGGGGAGCTGTTTTTT. As protein: CASSPPSGRGELFF. The J gene is TRBJ2-2, the V gene TRBV18, with D possibly called TRBD1 or TRBD2 (5 bases each). Germline CDR1 is KGHSH and CDR2 is LQKENI. The length of the CDR3 is 14 residues. V gave up 0 bases and J gave up 7 bases, with 9 bases separating them.

The rearrangement uses TRBV28 and TRBJ2-7; D not resolved. There are 11 residues in the CDR3. Trimming removed 8 bases at V and 4 bases at J, with 9 bases between. Germline lookup yields CDR1 MDHEN and CDR2 SYDVKM. Here the CDR3 reads CASFYNYEQYF. CDR3 bases: TGTGCCAGCTTCTATAATTACGAGCAGTACTTC.

This clone has a single count. V usage is TRBV6-4 and J usage is TRBJ2-1; 7 positions match TRBD2. The germline CDR1 and CDR2 sequences are MRHNA and SNTAGT. The J segment lost 7 bases and the V segment lost 2 bases, leaving 8 bases of the junction unmatched. This CDR3 region has 15 residues. CDR3 residues: CASSDQAGVGNEQFF. The CDR3 coding sequence is TGTGCCAGCAGTGACCAGGCGGGAGTTGGGAATGAGCAGTTCTTC.

This chain links TRBV28 with TRBJ1-4, with 10 bases aligning to TRBD1. The germline V gene encodes CDR1 MDHEN and CDR2 SYDVKM. V lost 5 bases, J lost 8 bases, and 11 bases stayed unmatched. CDR3 length: 16 residues. The CDR3 is CASSIPRTGGSEKLFF. The CDR3 DNA reads as TGTGCCAGCAGTATTCCCAGGACAGGGGGTAGCGAAAAACTGTTTTTT.

The genes are TRBV11-1 and TRBJ1-2, with D possibly matching TRBD1 (6 bases). This CDR3 comprises 12 residues. V shed 5 bases and J shed 10 bases, with 14 bases lying between them. Per the germline V gene, CDR1 is SGHAT and CDR2 is FQDESV (reference sequence). CDR3 amino acids: CASSVLQGAYTF. In DNA, the CDR3 is TGTGCCAGCAGCGTACTACAGGGCGCCTACACCTTC. Looking up the rest from reference TRBV11-1 and TRBJ1-2 gives the full variable domain: EAEVAQSPRYKITEKSQAVAFWCDPISGHATLYWYRQILGQGPELLVQFQDESVVDDSQLPKDRFSAERLKGVDSTLKIQPAELGDSAMYLCASSVLQGAYTFGSGTRLTVV.

About this clone itself: Other DNA sequences from this sample encode an identical CDR3 as well. The rearrangement joins TRBV9 to TRBJ2-4; the D gene is possibly TRBD2 (5 bases). The CDR3 sequence is 13 residues long. Trimming pared 3 bases from V and 1 base from J, leaving 5 bases between. CDR1 and CDR2 from the germline V gene are SGDLS and YYNGEE. CDR3 sequence reads: CASSGGAKNIQYF. For the CDR3, the DNA is TGTGCCAGCAGCGGAGGGGCCAAAAACATTCAGTACTTC.

This chain links TRBV7-9 with TRBJ1-2; D perhaps matches TRBD1 (6 bases). CDR3 size: 15 residues. Between the trimmed V and J ends, which lost 5 bases and 4 bases, there was a span of 17 bases. Germline values: CDR1 SEHNR, CDR2 FQNEAQ (reference sequence). CDR3 sequence reads: CASSTGIRWGYGYTF. For the CDR3, the DNA is TGTGCCAGCAGCACAGGGATTCGGTGGGGCTATGGCTACACCTTC.

J is TRBJ2-1 and V is TRBV25-1; 10 bases fit TRBD2. CDR3 length: 15 residues. The ends lost 3 bases at V and 9 bases at J; junction bases unmatched: 8. Germline assignment: CDR1 MGHDK and CDR2 SYGVNS. In DNA form, the CDR3 reads TGTGCCAGCAGTGACCAACTAGCGGGATCCACTGAGCAGTTCTTC. This sequence encodes CASSDQLAGSTEQFF. The variable domain in full, completed from reference TRBV25-1 and TRBJ2-1, reads EADIYQTPRYLVIGTGKKITLECSQTMGHDKMYWYQQDPGMELHLIHYSYGVNSTEKGDLSSESTVSRIRTEHFPLTLESARPSHTSQYLCASSDQLAGSTEQFFGPGTRLTVL.

The chain joins TRBV1 to TRBJ2-3; the table's D call of TRBD2 was not tested on the DNA. TRBV1 is tagged as a pseudogene. The CDR3 length is 17 residues. As DNA, the CDR3 is TGCACCAGCAGCCCCCGCCAAGCGGGAGAAGAGGAAGATACGCAGTATTTT. Translating gives CTSSPRQAGEEEDTQYF.

The chain combines TRBV19 with TRBJ1-2; 7 bases line up with TRBD1. The junction had 3 bases not matched to a gene; V was cut back by 5 bases and J by 3 bases. This CDR3 has 13 residues. Looked up from germline, CDR1 is LNHDA and CDR2 is SQIVND (reference sequence). The CDR3 sequence is CASSVTGDYGYTF. CDR3 in DNA: TGTGCCAGTAGTGTAACAGGGGACTATGGCTACACCTTC. The full variable domain, its missing parts supplied by reference TRBV19 and TRBJ1-2, is DGGITQSPKYLFRKEGQNVTLSCEQNLNHDAMYWYRQDPGQGLRLIYYSQIVNDFQKGDIAEGYSVSREKKESFPLTVTSAQKNPTAFYLCASSVTGDYGYTFGSGTRLTVV.

The chain couples TRBV7-2 to TRBJ2-4; D possibly corresponds to TRBD1 (5 bases). Germline V CDR1 and CDR2: SGHTA, FQGNSA. V lost 1 base and J lost 9, with 13 bases in between. This CDR3 region has 14 residues. The CDR3 nucleotides are TGTGCCAGCAGCTTAGGGACACTCCCGGGCATTCAGTACTTC. Amino acid sequence: CASSLGTLPGIQYF.

The V call is TRBV9, the J call TRBJ1-5; tentatively, D is TRBD1 (5 bases). V was shortened by 3 bases and J by 5 bases, with 15 bases between the two germline ends. Germline V gives CDR1 SGDLS, CDR2 YYNGEE. The CDR3 is made up of 15 amino acids. The CDR3 DNA reads as TGTGCCAGCAGCGCATTGGACACGCTTTATCAGCCCCAGCATTTT. Its translation: CASSALDTLYQPQHF.